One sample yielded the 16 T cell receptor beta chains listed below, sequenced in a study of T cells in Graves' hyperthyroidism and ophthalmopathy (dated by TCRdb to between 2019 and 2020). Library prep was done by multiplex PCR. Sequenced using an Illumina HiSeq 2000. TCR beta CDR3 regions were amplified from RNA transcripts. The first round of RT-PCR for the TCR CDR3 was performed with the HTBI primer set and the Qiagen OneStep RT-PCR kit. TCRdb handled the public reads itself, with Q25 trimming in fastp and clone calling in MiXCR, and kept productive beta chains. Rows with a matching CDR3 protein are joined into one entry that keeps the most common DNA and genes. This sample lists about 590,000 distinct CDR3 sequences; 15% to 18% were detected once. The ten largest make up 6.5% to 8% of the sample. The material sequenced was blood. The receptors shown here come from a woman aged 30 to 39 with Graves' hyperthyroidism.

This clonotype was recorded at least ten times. The CDR3: CSAQSGTVSVNQPQHF. The CDR3 nucleotides read TGCAGTGCGCAATCCGGGACAGTGTCCGTCAATCAGCCCCAGCATTTT. This chain connects TRBV20-1 to TRBJ1-5; 7 positions agree with TRBD1. J was trimmed by 3 bases and V by 6 bases; bases with no gene match: 14. CDR1 and CDR2 from the germline V gene are DFQATT and SNEGSKA (reference sequence). This CDR3 comprises 16 residues.

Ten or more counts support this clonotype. CDR3 region: CASRGLAGSNEQFF. The CDR3 DNA sequence: TGTGCCAGCAGAGGACTAGCGGGGTCCAATGAGCAGTTCTTC. This chain connects TRBV6-2 or TRBV6-3 to TRBJ2-1; 12 nucleotides agree with TRBD2. The ends lost 6 bases at V and 6 bases at J; junction bases unmatched: 3. CDR1 and CDR2 from the germline V gene are MNHEY and SVGEGT. The CDR3 has 14 amino acids.

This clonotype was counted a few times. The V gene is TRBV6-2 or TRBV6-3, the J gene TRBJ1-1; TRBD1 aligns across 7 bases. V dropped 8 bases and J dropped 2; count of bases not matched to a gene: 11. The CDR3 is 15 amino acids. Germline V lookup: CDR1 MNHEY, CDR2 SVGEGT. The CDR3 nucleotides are TGTGCCAGCTGGGACAGAAACTACATTAACACTGAAGCTTTCTTT. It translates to CASWDRNYINTEAFF.

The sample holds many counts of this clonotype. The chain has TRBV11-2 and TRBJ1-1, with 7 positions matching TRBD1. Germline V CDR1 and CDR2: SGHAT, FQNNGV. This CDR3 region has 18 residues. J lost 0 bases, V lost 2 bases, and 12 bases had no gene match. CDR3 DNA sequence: TGTGCCAGCAGCTTATTAGGGCGAAGGGGGCCGGTGAACACTGAAGCTTTCTTT. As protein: CASSLLGRRGPVNTEAFF.

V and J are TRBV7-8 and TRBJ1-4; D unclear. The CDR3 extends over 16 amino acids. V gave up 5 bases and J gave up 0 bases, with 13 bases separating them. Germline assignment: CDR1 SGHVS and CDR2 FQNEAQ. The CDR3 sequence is CASSGGTSATNEKLFF. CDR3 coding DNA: TGTGCCAGCAGCGGCGGCACTTCCGCAACTAATGAAAAACTGTTTTTT.

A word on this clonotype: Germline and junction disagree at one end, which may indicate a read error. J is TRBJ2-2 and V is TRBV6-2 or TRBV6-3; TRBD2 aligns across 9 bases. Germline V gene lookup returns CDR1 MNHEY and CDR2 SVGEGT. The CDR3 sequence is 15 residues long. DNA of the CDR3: TGTGCCAGCTCCCCGATGGCGGGAGGGGCCGGGGAGCTGCTTTTT. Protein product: CASSPMAGGAGELLF.

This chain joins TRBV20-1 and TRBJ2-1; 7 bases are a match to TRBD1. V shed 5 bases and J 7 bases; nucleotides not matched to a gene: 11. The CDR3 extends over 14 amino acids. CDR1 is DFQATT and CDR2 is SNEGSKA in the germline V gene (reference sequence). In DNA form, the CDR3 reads TGCAGTGCTTCCGACAGGGTAAAGATGAATGAGCAGTTCTTC. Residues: CSASDRVKMNEQFF.

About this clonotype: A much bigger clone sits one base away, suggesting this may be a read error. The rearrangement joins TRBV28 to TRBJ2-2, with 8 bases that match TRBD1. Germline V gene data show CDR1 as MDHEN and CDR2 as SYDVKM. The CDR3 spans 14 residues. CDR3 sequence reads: CASSLSGGPWELLF. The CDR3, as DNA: TGTGCCAGCAGTTTATCAGGGGGCCCGTGGGAGCTGCTTTTT.

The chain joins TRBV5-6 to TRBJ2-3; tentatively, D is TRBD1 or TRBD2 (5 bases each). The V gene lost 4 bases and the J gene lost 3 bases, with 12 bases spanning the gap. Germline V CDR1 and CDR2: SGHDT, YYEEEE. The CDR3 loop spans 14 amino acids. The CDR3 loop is CASSHLGETDTQYF. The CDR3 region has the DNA TGTGCCAGCAGCCACTTGGGGGAGACAGATACGCAGTATTTT.

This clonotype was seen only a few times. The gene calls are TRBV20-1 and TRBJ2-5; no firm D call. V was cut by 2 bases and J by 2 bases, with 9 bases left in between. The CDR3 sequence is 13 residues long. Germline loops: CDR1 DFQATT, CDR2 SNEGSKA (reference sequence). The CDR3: CSARITGQETQYF. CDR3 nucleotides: TGCAGTGCTAGAATCACCGGGCAAGAGACCCAGTACTTC.

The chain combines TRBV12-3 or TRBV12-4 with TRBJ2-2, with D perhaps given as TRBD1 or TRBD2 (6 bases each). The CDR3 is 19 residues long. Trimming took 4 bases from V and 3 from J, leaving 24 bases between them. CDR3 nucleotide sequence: TGTGCCAGCAGTTCCCCGGACGGCGGAGGGGGGTCTTACACCGGGGAGCTGTTTTTT. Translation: CASSSPDGGGGSYTGELFF.

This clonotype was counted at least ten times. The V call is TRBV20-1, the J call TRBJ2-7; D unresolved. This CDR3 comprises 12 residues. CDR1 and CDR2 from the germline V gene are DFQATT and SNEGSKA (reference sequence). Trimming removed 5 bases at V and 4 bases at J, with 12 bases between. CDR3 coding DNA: TGCAGTGCTGAAGAAAGGGCGTACGAGCAGTACTTC. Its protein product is CSAEERAYEQYF.

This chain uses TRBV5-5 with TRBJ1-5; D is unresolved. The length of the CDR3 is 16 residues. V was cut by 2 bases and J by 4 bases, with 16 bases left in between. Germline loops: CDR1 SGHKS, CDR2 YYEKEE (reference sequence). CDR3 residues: CASSFQTPHANQPQHF. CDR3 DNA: TGTGCCAGCAGCTTCCAGACACCGCACGCGAATCAGCCCCAGCATTTT.

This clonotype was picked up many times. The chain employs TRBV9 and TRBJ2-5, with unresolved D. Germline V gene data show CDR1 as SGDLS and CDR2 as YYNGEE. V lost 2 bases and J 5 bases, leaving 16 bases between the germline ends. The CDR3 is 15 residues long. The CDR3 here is CASSVDGVQSETQYF. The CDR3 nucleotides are TGTGCCAGCAGCGTTGATGGGGTTCAGTCGGAGACCCAGTACTTC.

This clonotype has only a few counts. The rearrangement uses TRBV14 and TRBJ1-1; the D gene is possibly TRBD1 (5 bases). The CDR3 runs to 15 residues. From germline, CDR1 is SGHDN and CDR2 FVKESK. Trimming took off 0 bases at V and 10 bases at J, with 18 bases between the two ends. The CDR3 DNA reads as TGTGCCAGCAGCCAAGATAGCCCAGGGCATGGAAGAGCTTTCTTT. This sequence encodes CASSQDSPGHGRAFF.

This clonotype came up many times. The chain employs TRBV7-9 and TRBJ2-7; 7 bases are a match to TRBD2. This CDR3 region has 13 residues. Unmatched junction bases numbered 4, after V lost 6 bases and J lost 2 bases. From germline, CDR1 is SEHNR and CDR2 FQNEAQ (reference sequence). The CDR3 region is CASRGGVAYEQYF. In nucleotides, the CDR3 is TGTGCCAGCAGGGGAGGGGTGGCCTACGAGCAGTACTTC.